The 29 T cell receptor beta chains listed next were all sequenced from one sample in a study of shared clonotypes between healthy human individuals (dated by TCRdb to between 2020 and 2021). CD8 naive samples consisted of CD45RO-negative cells that were positively selected for CCR7, yielding a CD45RA+CCR7+ population without TemRA cells. The library was built by means of the immunoSEQ multiplex PCR assay. Imported from immuneACCESS, the table was reduced by TCRdb to in-frame sequences with V and J called. These copies leave out some clones; in studies compared against another copy, an unresolved V gene accounts for under half, and the cause of the remainder is not known. The sample includes about 2 million clones, with about 95% observed a single time. The ten largest clones take up roughly 1% of the sample. The sequenced material came from naive CD8+ T cells sorted from blood. Explained via the paper, the cell subset or site label denotes: CD45RA+CCR7+. The receptors were sampled from a man aged 18 to 30 in good health.

The chain employs TRBV6-6 and TRBJ1-3, with unresolved D. Germline CDR1 is MNHNY and CDR2 is SVGAGI (reference sequence). There are 15 residues in the CDR3. Trimming left V 0 bases short and J 2 bases short, with 8 bases between. This CDR3 is CASSYSRQPGNTIYF. CDR3 coding DNA: TGTGCCAGCAGTTACTCACGCCAGCCTGGAAACACCATATATTTT.

The chain uses TRBV2 and TRBJ2-1; 7 bases map to TRBD2. The ends lost 8 bases at V and 6 bases at J; junction bases unmatched: 10. The CDR3 contains 14 residues. Germline CDR1 is SNHLY and CDR2 is FYNNEI. CDR3 in amino acids: CASLVSGSGNEQFF. The CDR3 nucleotides read TGTGCCAGCTTGGTTAGCGGGTCCGGCAATGAGCAGTTCTTC. The full variable domain, completed using reference TRBV2 and TRBJ2-1, is EPEVTQTPSHQVTQMGQEVILRCVPISNHLYFYWYRQILGQKVEFLVSFYNNEISEKSEIFDDQFSVERPDGSNFTLKIRSTKLEDSAMYFCASLVSGSGNEQFFGPGTRLTVL.

The V call is TRBV5-1, the J call TRBJ1-1; D is possibly TRBD1 (5 bases). This CDR3 comprises 14 residues. The germline V and J ends were trimmed by 5 bases and 3 bases, with 14 bases remaining between them. Germline values: CDR1 SGHRS, CDR2 YFSETQ. CDR3: CASSSPGTDTEAFF. CDR3 nucleotides: TGCGCCAGCAGTTCCCCCGGGACGGACACTGAAGCTTTCTTT.

This chain links TRBV4-3 with TRBJ2-1; D gene ambiguous. V lost 4 bases and J 5 bases, leaving 18 bases between the germline ends. CDR1 is LGHNA, CDR2 YSLEER, per germline. This CDR3 spans 16 amino acids. The CDR3 DNA reads TGCGCCAGCAGCCCGGCTAGTCTAAGTGGGAACAATGAGCAGTTCTTC. It codes for CASSPASLSGNNEQFF.

This chain uses TRBV6-5 with TRBJ2-1, with TRBD2 matching 14 bases. Per germline, CDR1 MNHEY and CDR2 SVGAGI. The CDR3 has 13 amino acids. V lost 9 bases to trimming and J lost 9 bases; unmatched junction nucleotides: 4. The DNA of the CDR3 is TGTGCCAGTGGGACTAGCGGGAGTCTTGAGCAGTTCTTC. Protein product: CASGTSGSLEQFF.

The V gene is TRBV2, the J gene TRBJ2-5; TRBD2 aligns across 8 bases. Germline CDR1 reads SNHLY; CDR2 reads FYNNEI. Germline trimming cut 4 bases from V and 3 bases from J; bases unmatched to any gene: 7. The CDR3 sequence is 15 residues long. The CDR3 DNA is TGTGCCAGCAGTGCGATAGCGGGAAAGAAAGAGACCCAGTACTTC. Translation gives CASSAIAGKKETQYF.

The genes are TRBV7-8 and TRBJ1-1; 8 bases are shared with TRBD1. Unmatched junction bases numbered 10, after V lost 5 bases and J lost 5 bases. The CDR3 consists of 15 residues. In germline, CDR1 is SGHVS, CDR2 FQNEAQ. CDR3 region: CASSPLTGDGTEAFF. The CDR3 DNA reads TGTGCCAGCAGCCCACTGACAGGGGATGGGACTGAAGCTTTCTTT.

The genes are TRBV2 and TRBJ1-2; 9 bases map to TRBD1. V lost 8 bases and J lost 6; bases outside the gene matches: 4. CDR1 SNHLY and CDR2 FYNNEI come from the germline V gene. The CDR3 sequence is 12 residues long. The DNA of the CDR3 is TGTGCCAGCGAGGGGACAGGGAATGGCTACACCTTC. It is translated as CASEGTGNGYTF.

In this sample, this clone turned up once. The chain recombines TRBV7-9 with TRBJ1-1; D uncertain. Germline loops: CDR1 SEHNR, CDR2 FQNEAQ (reference sequence). The V end was cut by 6 bases, the J end by 2 bases, with 13 bases between. The CDR3 loop spans 14 amino acids. CDR3 residues: CASSHTTGNTEAFF. In DNA, the CDR3 is TGTGCCAGCAGTCACACGACGGGAAACACTGAAGCTTTCTTT.

The CDR3 nucleotides are TGTGCCAGCAGCCAAGCGCCTAGCGGGGGATGGACAGATACGCAGTATTTT. Its translation: CASSQAPSGGWTDTQYF. The chain carries TRBV4-2 and TRBJ2-3, with TRBD2 identical over 10 bases. With 1 base clipped from V and 3 bases from J, the junction kept 7 bases outside the gene matches. Germline V gene data show CDR1 as LGHNA and CDR2 as YNFKEQ. This CDR3 comprises 17 residues.

This clone was seen a single time. The rearrangement uses TRBV5-6 and TRBJ2-7, with 7 bases identical to TRBD1. Germline V gene lookup returns CDR1 SGHDT and CDR2 YYEEEE. V was clipped by 3 bases and J by 0 bases; unmatched bases: 6. This CDR3 spans 15 amino acids. The CDR3 sequence: CASSSEDRDSYEQYF. In DNA form, the CDR3 reads TGTGCCAGCAGCTCGGAAGACAGGGACTCCTACGAGCAGTACTTC.

V and J are TRBV2 and TRBJ1-2; tentatively, D is TRBD1 (6 bases). CDR3 length equals 15 residues. V gave up 3 bases and J gave up 8 bases, with 19 bases separating them. In germline, CDR1 is SNHLY, CDR2 FYNNEI. The chain's CDR3 is CASSEVSQGIYGYTF. DNA for the CDR3: TGTGCCAGCAGTGAGGTTTCCCAGGGGATTTACGGCTACACCTTC.

The chain recombines TRBV2 with TRBJ2-7; D is possibly TRBD2 (6 bases). CDR3 length: 15 amino acids. V was clipped by 3 bases and J by 2 bases, with 14 bases between them. The V gene's germline CDR1 is SNHLY and CDR2 FYNNEI. CDR3 loop: CASSEDGEATYEQYF. The CDR3 DNA follows: TGTGCCAGCAGTGAGGACGGGGAGGCAACCTACGAGCAGTACTTC.

The V gene is TRBV30, the J gene TRBJ1-2; TRBD1 matches 10 bases. The CDR3 covers 15 residues. After removal of 3 bases from V and 4 bases from J, the junction contained 8 bases not matched to a gene. Germline CDR1 is GTSNPN and CDR2 is SVGIG (reference sequence). In nucleotides, the CDR3 is TGTGCCTGGAGGGACGGGCGACAGGGGGCCTATGGCTACACCTTC. This translates into CAWRDGRQGAYGYTF.

The chain employs TRBV19 and TRBJ1-1; 7 positions match TRBD1. Looked up from germline, CDR1 is LNHDA and CDR2 is SQIVND (reference sequence). V gave up 4 bases and J gave up 4 bases; unmatched junction bases: 9. The CDR3 loop spans 15 amino acids. Here the CDR3 DNA reads TGTGCCAGTAGTACCCGACAGGGCTCGGGCACTGAAGCTTTCTTT. The encoded protein is CASSTRQGSGTEAFF.

The chain recombines TRBV5-1 with TRBJ1-2; D remains unclear. This CDR3 spans 11 amino acids. Germline V gives CDR1 SGHRS, CDR2 YFSETQ. The germline V and J ends were trimmed by 4 bases and 7 bases, with 8 bases remaining between them. The CDR3 region is CASSHLGGYTF. The CDR3 DNA sequence: TGCGCCAGCAGCCATCTGGGTGGCTACACCTTC.

The J gene is TRBJ2-5, the V gene TRBV11-2; 8 nucleotides line up with TRBD2. J was trimmed by 3 bases and V by 4 bases; bases with no gene match: 7. Germline V gene sequence: CDR1 SGHAT, CDR2 FQNNGV. The CDR3 totals 15 residues. As DNA, the CDR3 is TGTGCCAGCAGCTCCCCCGAGCGGGGGAAAGAGACCCAGTACTTC. As protein: CASSSPERGKETQYF.

J is TRBJ2-7 and V is TRBV11-2; D gene uncertain. V dropped 2 bases and J dropped 0 bases, with 11 bases sitting between them. This CDR3 has 15 amino acids. Germline V lookup: CDR1 SGHAT, CDR2 FQNNGV. CDR3 loop: CASSLNPSSSYEQYF. In DNA form, the CDR3 reads TGTGCCAGCAGCTTAAACCCCTCGAGCTCCTACGAGCAGTACTTC.

V usage is TRBV2 and J usage is TRBJ2-7; 8 bases map to TRBD2. CDR3 length equals 15 residues. The germline gives CDR1 SNHLY, CDR2 FYNNEI. Trimming took 5 bases from V and 5 from J; bases not matched to a gene: 11. CDR3 in amino acids: CASSNPRGGYHEQYF. The CDR3 region has the DNA TGTGCCAGCAGTAATCCTCGGGGGGGGTACCACGAGCAGTACTTC.

The V and J genes are TRBV11-2 and TRBJ2-1; D gene ambiguous. The germline V and J ends were trimmed by 4 bases and 10 bases, with 8 bases remaining between them. CDR1 and CDR2 (germline): SGHAT, FQNNGV. The CDR3 is made up of 11 amino acids. CDR3 residues: CASSYPNEQFF. In DNA, the CDR3 is TGTGCCAGCAGCTACCCTAACGAGCAGTTCTTC.

The genes are TRBV7-9 and TRBJ2-7, with 11 bases matching TRBD2. Trimming removed 2 bases from V and 3 bases from J; junction bases left unmatched: 15. The CDR3 covers 19 residues. The germline gives CDR1 SEHNR, CDR2 FQNEAQ (reference sequence). Here the CDR3 reads CASSLSLTGEGLAVYEQYF. CDR3 nucleotides: TGTGCCAGCAGCTTAAGTCTGACAGGAGAGGGACTAGCGGTCTACGAGCAGTACTTC.

A note on this clone: Other DNA sequences in the same sample also yield this CDR3. In nucleotides, the CDR3 is TGTGCCAGCAGCTTGACCTCATCCTACGAGCAGTACTTC. It yields the protein CASSLTSSYEQYF. The chain links TRBV7-9 to TRBJ2-7; D is undetermined. Germline V gene sequence: CDR1 SEHNR, CDR2 FQNEAQ (reference sequence). V was trimmed by 3 bases and J by 1 base, leaving 7 bases between them. The CDR3 contains 13 residues.

This clone was counted once. The rearrangement links TRBV11-2 to TRBJ2-6; D unclear. V shed 5 bases and J shed 2 bases, with 16 bases lying between them. Germline V gene data show CDR1 as SGHAT and CDR2 as FQNNGV. The CDR3 covers 17 residues. The CDR3 region has the DNA TGTGCCAGCAGCATCGGACCGCAACGAGCTGGGGCCAACGTCCTGACTTTC. Its protein product is CASSIGPQRAGANVLTF. Drawing the rest from reference TRBV11-2 and TRBJ2-6, the complete variable domain is EAGVAQSPRYKIIEKRQSVAFWCNPISGHATLYWYQQILGQGPKLLIQFQNNGVVDDSQLPKDRFSAERLKGVDSTLKIQPAKLEDSAVYLCASSIGPQRAGANVLTFGAGSRLTVL.

The chain employs TRBV7-9 and TRBJ1-4; 9 bases fit TRBD1. The CDR3 is made up of 15 amino acids. Germline CDR1 is SEHNR and CDR2 is FQNEAQ (reference sequence). With 5 bases clipped from V and 5 bases from J, the junction kept 6 bases outside the gene matches. CDR3 region: CASSPTGTGNEKLFF. CDR3 in DNA: TGTGCCAGCAGCCCAACCGGGACAGGGAATGAAAAACTGTTTTTT.

About this clone itself: The sample carries other DNA sequences with the same CDR3. DNA of the CDR3: TGTGCCAGCAGTGAGGGACTAGCGGGGGGCTACGAGCAGTACTTC. Translation gives CASSEGLAGGYEQYF. V usage is TRBV6-1 and J usage is TRBJ2-7; 15 nucleotides agree with TRBD2. The CDR3 is 15 residues long. Germline values: CDR1 MNHNS, CDR2 SASEGT. Losses at the gene ends were 3 bases for V and 3 bases for J; bases not matched to a gene: 0.

This sequence joins TRBV4-1 and TRBJ2-7, with 8 bases that match TRBD1. Germline assignment: CDR1 MGHRA and CDR2 YSYEKL. With 2 bases clipped from V and 0 bases from J, the junction kept 9 bases outside the gene matches. The CDR3 runs to 17 residues. CDR3 protein: CASSQPKQGVRSYEQYF. CDR3 nucleotide sequence: TGCGCCAGCAGCCAACCAAAACAGGGGGTCCGCTCCTACGAGCAGTACTTC.

V usage is TRBV21-1 and J usage is TRBJ2-7; the table's D call, TRBD2, was not checked against the DNA. TRBV21-1 is annotated as a pseudogene. This CDR3 has 12 residues. The CDR3: CASSKDGYEQYF. CDR3 bases: TGTGCCAGCAGCAAAGACGGCTACGAGCAGTACTTC.

This clone was seen only a few times. The rearrangement uses TRBV10-2 and TRBJ2-7; D perhaps matches TRBD1 (5 bases). Germline V gene sequence: CDR1 WSHSY, CDR2 SAAADI. The CDR3 has 13 amino acids. With 5 bases removed from V and 6 bases from J, the gap between germline ends came to 14 bases. The CDR3 reads CASSQSPGFEQYF. As DNA, the CDR3 is TGCGCCAGCAGTCAATCTCCAGGGTTCGAGCAGTACTTC.

The CDR3 region has the DNA TGCGCCAGCAGTTATACGGGACCCCCGGACTATGGCTACACCTTC. It codes for CASSYTGPPDYGYTF. V and J are TRBV5-1 and TRBJ1-2; maybe TRBD1 (5 bases). The CDR3 runs 15 residues. With 5 bases removed from V and 3 bases from J, the gap between germline ends came to 17 bases. The germline V gene encodes CDR1 SGHRS and CDR2 YFSETQ. Based on the CDR3 plus reference TRBV5-1 and TRBJ1-2, the full variable domain is KAGVTQTPRYLIKTRGQQVTLSCSPISGHRSVSWYQQTPGQGLQFLFEYFSETQRNKGNFPGRFSGRQFSNSRSEMNVSTLELGDSALYLCASSYTGPPDYGYTFGSGTRLTVV.